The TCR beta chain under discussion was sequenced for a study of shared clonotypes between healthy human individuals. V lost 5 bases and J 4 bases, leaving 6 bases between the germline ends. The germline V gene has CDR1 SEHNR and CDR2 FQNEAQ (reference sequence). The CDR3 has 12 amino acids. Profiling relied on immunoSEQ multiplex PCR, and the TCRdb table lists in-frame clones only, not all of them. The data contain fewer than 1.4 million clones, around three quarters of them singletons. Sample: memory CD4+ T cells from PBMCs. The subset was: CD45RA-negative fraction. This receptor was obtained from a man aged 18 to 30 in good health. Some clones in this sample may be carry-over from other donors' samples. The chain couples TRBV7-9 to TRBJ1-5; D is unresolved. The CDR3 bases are TGTGCCAGCAGCGCCCGAAATCAGCCCCAGCATTTT. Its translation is CASSARNQPQHF. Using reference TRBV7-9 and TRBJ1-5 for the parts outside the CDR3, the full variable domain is DTGVSQNPRHKITKRGQNVTFRCDPISEHNRLYWYRQTLGQGPEFLTYFQNEAQLEKSRLLSDRFSAERPKGSFSTLEIQRTEQGDSAMYLCASSARNQPQHFGDGTRLSIL.